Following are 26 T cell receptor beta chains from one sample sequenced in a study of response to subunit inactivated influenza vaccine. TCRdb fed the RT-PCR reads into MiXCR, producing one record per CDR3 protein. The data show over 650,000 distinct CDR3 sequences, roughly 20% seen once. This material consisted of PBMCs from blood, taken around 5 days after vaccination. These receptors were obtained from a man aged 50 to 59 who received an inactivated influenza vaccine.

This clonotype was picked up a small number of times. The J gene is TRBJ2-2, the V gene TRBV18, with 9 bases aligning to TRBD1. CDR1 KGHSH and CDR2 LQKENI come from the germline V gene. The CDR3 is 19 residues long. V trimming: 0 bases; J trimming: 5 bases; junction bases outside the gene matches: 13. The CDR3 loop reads CASSPPNRGLRDGTGELFF. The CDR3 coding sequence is TGTGCCAGCTCACCACCGAACAGGGGGCTCCGTGATGGAACCGGGGAGCTGTTTTTT.

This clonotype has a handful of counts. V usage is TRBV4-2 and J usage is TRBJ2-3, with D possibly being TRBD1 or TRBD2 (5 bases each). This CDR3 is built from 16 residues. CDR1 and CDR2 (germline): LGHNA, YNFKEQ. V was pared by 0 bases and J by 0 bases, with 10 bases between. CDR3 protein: CASSQDNGGSTDTQYF. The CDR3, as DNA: TGTGCCAGCAGCCAAGATAATGGGGGAAGCACAGATACGCAGTATTTT.

The CDR3 DNA reads TGTGCCAGCAGCTTGGCCAAGGGGGCAGGGTCACCCCTCCACTTT. It yields the protein CASSLAKGAGSPLHF. The V call is TRBV5-4, the J call TRBJ1-6, with 7 bases aligning to TRBD1. CDR3 length: 15 amino acids. Trimming cost V 0 bases and J 10 bases; bases outside gene matches: 7. In germline, CDR1 is SGHNT, CDR2 YYREEE (reference sequence).

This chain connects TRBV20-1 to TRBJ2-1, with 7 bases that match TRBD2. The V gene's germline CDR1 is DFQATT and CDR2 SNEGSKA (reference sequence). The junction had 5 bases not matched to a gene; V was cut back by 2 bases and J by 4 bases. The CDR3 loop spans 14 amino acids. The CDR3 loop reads CSARTAGAYNEQFF. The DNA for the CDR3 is TGCAGTGCTAGAACGGCGGGAGCGTACAATGAGCAGTTCTTC.

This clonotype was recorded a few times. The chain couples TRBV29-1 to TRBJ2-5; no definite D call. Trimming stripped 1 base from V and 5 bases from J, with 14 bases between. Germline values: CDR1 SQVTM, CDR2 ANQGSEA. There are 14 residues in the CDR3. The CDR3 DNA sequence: TGCAGCGTTGAAGTTGGCAGTTCATTGGAGACCCAGTACTTC. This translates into CSVEVGSSLETQYF.

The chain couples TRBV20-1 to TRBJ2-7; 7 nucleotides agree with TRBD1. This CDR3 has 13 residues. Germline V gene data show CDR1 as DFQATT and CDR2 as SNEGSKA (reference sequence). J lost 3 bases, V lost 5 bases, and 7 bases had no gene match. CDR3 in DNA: TGCAGTGCTGGCCGGGACAGAGACTACGAGCAGTACTTC. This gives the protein CSAGRDRDYEQYF.

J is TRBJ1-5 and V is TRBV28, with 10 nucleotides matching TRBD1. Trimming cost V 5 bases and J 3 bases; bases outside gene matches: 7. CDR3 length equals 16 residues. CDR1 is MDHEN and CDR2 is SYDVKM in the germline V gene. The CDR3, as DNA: TGTGCCAGCAGTCCATCGGGGACAGGGGTCAATCAGCCCCAGCATTTT. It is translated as CASSPSGTGVNQPQHF.

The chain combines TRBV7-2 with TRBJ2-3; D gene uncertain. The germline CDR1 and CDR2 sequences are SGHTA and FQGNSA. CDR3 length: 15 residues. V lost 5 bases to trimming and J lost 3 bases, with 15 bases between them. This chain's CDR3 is CASSLRWLATDTQYF. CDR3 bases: TGTGCCAGCAGCCTACGGTGGTTGGCGACAGATACGCAGTATTTT.

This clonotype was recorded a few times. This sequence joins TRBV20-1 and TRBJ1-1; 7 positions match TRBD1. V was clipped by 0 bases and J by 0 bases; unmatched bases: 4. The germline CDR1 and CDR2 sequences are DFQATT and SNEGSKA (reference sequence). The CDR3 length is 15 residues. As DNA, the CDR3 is TGCAGTGCTAGAGACTCCGGGACAGTGAACACTGAAGCTTTCTTT. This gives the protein CSARDSGTVNTEAFF.

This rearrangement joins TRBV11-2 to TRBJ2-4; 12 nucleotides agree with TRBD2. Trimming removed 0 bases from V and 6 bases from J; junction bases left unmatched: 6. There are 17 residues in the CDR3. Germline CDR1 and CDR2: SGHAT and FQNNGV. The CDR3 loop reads CASSLDTGLAGRNIQYF. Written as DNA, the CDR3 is TGTGCCAGCAGCTTAGATACCGGACTAGCGGGAAGAAACATTCAGTACTTC.

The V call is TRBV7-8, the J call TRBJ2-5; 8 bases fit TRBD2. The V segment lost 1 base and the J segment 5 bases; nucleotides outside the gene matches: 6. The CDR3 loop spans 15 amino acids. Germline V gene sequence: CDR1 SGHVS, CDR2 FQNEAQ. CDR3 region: CASSLVAGGWETQYF. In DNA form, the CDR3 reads TGTGCCAGCAGCTTAGTTGCGGGGGGCTGGGAGACCCAGTACTTC.

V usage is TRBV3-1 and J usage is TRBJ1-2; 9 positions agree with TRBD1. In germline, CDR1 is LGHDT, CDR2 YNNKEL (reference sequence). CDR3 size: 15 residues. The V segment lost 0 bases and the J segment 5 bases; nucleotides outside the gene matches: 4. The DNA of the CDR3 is TGTGCCAGCAGCCAAGATAGGACAGGGGATTATGGCTACACCTTC. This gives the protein CASSQDRTGDYGYTF.

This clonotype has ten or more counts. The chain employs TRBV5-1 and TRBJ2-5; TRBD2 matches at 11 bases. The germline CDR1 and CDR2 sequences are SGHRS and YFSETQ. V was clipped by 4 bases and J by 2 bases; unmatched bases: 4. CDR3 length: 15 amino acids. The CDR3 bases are TGCGCCAGCAGCCCGGGACTAGCGGTACAAGAGACCCAGTACTTC. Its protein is CASSPGLAVQETQYF.

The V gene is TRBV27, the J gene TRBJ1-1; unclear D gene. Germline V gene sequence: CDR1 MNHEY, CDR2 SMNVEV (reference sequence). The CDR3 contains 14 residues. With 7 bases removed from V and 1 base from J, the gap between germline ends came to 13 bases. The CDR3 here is CASTEDGSNTEAFF. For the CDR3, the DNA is TGTGCCAGCACTGAGGACGGATCGAACACTGAAGCTTTCTTT.

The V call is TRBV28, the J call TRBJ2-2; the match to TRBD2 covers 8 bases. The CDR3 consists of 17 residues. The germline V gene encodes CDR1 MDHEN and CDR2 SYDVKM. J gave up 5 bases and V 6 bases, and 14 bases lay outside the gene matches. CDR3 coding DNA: TGTGCCAGCAGCCCGGGACTAGTTAACCCCCTTACCGGGGAGCTGTTTTTT. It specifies CASSPGLVNPLTGELFF.

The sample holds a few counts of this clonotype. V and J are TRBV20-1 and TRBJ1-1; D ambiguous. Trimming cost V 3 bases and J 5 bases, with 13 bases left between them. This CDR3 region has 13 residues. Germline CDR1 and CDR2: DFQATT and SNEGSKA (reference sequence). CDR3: CSASLARFTEAFF. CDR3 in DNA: TGCAGTGCTAGCCTCGCGAGGTTTACTGAAGCTTTCTTT.

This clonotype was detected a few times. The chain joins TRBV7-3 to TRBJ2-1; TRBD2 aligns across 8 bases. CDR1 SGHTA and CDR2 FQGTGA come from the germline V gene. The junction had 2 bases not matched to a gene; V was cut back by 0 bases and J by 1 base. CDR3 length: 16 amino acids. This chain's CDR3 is CASSLTSGTSYNEQFF. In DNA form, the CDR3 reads TGTGCCAGCAGCTTAACTAGCGGGACGTCCTACAATGAGCAGTTCTTC.

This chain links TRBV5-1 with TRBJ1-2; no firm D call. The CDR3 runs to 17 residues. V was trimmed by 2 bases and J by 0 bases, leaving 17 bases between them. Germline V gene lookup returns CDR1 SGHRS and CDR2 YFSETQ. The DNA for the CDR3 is TGCGCCAGCAGCTTAGGACGGAACAGAATTTCTAACTATGGCTACACCTTC. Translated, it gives CASSLGRNRISNYGYTF. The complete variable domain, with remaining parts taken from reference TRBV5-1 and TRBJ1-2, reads KAGVTQTPRYLIKTRGQQVTLSCSPISGHRSVSWYQQTPGQGLQFLFEYFSETQRNKGNFPGRFSGRQFSNSRSEMNVSTLELGDSALYLCASSLGRNRISNYGYTFGSGTRLTVV.

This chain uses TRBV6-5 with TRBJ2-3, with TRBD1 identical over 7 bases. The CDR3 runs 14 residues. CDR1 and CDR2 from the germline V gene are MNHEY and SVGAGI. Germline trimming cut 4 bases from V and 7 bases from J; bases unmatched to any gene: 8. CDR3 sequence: CASSSTTGYNTQYF. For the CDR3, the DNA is TGTGCCAGCAGTTCCACGACAGGGTACAATACGCAGTATTTT.

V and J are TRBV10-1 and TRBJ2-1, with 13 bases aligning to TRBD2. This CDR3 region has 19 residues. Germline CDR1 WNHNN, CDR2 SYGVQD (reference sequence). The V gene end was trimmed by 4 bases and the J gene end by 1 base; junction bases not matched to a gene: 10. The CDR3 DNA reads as TGCGCCAGCAGTGCATCACTAGCGGGGGGGCCGTCATCCTACAATGAGCAGTTCTTC. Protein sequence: CASSASLAGGPSSYNEQFF.

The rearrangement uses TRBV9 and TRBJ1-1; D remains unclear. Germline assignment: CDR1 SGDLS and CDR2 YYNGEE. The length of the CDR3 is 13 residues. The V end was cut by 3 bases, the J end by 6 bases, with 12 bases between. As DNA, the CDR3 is TGTGCCAGCAGCGCCGAAAACGGCGCTGAAGCTTTCTTT. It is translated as CASSAENGAEAFF.

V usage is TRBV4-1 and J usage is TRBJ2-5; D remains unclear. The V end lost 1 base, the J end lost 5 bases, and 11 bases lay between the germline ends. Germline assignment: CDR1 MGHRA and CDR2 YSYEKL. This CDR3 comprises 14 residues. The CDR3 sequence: CASSQVGEAETQYF. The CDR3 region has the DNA TGCGCCAGCAGCCAAGTTGGTGAAGCGGAGACCCAGTACTTC.

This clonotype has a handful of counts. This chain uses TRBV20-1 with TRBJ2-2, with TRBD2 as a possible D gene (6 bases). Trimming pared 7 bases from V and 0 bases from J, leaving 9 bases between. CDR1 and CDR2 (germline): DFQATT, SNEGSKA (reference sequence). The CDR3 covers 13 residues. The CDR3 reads CSGEDANTGELFF. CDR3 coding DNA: TGCAGTGGGGAGGATGCGAACACCGGGGAGCTGTTTTTT.

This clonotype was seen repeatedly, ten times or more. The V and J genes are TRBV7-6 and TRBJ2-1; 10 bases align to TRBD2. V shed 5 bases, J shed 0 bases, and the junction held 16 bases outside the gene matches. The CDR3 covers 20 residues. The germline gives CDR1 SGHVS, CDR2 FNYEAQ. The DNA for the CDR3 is TGTGCCAGCAGCCCAGCTTGGGCTAGCGGGAGAGCGCTCTCCTACAATGAGCAGTTCTTC. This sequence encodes CASSPAWASGRALSYNEQFF.

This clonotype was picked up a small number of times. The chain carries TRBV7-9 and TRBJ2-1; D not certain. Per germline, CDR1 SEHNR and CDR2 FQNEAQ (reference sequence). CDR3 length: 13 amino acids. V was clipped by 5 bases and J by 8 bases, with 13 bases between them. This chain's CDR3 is CASSLRLWDEQFF. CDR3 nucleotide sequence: TGTGCCAGCAGCCTAAGGCTGTGGGATGAGCAGTTCTTC.

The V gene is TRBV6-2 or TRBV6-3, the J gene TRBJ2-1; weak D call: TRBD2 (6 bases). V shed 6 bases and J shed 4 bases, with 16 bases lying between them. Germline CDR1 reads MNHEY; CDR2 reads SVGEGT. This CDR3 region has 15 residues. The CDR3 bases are TGTGCCAGCAGGACCCCCTGGCGGGATTACAATGAGCAGTTCTTC. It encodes CASRTPWRDYNEQFF.